This T cell receptor beta chain was sequenced for a study of T cell changes during pregnancy in multiple sclerosis. TCRdb's table, derived via immunoSEQ multiplex PCR, lists solely in-frame clones and lacks some. The sample holds roughly 52,000 clones, 85% to 95% seen once. This CDR3 is 15 amino acids long. Trimming stripped 0 bases from V and 0 bases from J, with 6 bases between. Germline-derived CDR1 and CDR2 are SNHLY and FYNNEI. The receptor was isolated from a female donor with multiple sclerosis, enrolled in a pregnancy study. Sequenced material: CD4+ T cells from peripheral blood mononuclear cells, taken in the third trimester of pregnancy. The rearrangement joins TRBV2 to TRBJ1-3; D remains ambiguous. In DNA, the CDR3 is TGTGCCAGCAGTGAAGCCCCGAGCTCTGGAAACACCATATATTTT. Protein sequence: CASSEAPSSGNTIYF. Looking up the rest from reference TRBV2 and TRBJ1-3 gives the full variable domain: EPEVTQTPSHQVTQMGQEVILRCVPISNHLYFYWYRQILGQKVEFLVSFYNNEISEKSEIFDDQFSVERPDGSNFTLKIRSTKLEDSAMYFCASSEAPSSGNTIYFGEGSWLTVV.